This TCR beta chain came from a study of Ad26.COV2.S vaccination and SARS-CoV-2 variants. Study background: Ad26.COV2.S, an intramuscular injection, was given once or twice 56 days apart.

TCRdb's table, derived via immunoSEQ multiplex PCR, lists solely in-frame clones and lacks some. Here the sample spans 360,000 or so clones, about 89% being singletons. The CDR3 consists of 17 residues. V lost 5 bases, J lost 0 bases, and 10 bases stayed unmatched. The germline CDR1 and CDR2 sequences are LNHDA and SQIVND (reference sequence). Treatment here: some 20 received Ad26.COV2.S at low or high dose, single or two shots; 5 received placebo; per-sample allocation not given. Samples were taken on day 63 after the first vaccine or placebo injection. The V and J genes are TRBV19 and TRBJ1-5, with 7 bases fitting TRBD1. The TCR originated in a person between 18 and 65 years old who received the Ad26.COV2.S COVID-19 vaccine or a placebo. The sample consisted of peripheral blood, taken in a trial of Ad26.COV2.S vaccine versus placebo. The CDR3 here is CASSVTGQFYSNQPQHF. The CDR3 DNA is TGTGCCAGTAGTGTAACGGGACAGTTCTATAGCAATCAGCCCCAGCATTTT.